Below, one T cell receptor beta chain is given with its context. Measured with immunoSEQ multiplex PCR; TCRdb has only the in-frame clones, and not every one. The table records 75,000 to 90,000 clones, 96% of them present only once. The data derive from a study of technical replicates of blood from a few donors. Deletions cut 5 bases from V and 4 bases from J, with 11 bases between. The CDR3 totals 13 residues. CDR1 and CDR2 (germline): SGHVS, FNYEAQ. The clonotype comes from a human donor in good health. The V call is TRBV7-6, the J call TRBJ1-1; D may be TRBD1 (5 bases). Sequenced material: T cells isolated from PBMCs. The chain's CDR3 is CASSLRAGTEAFF. CDR3 coding DNA: TGTGCCAGCAGCCTCAGGGCTGGCACTGAAGCTTTCTTT.